What follows is one T cell receptor (beta chain) and its context. Total RNA was extracted at no less than 5 micrograms per sample. This sample is part of a study of blood T cells in healthy people across ages. CDR1 DFQATT and CDR2 SNEGSKA come from the germline V gene (reference sequence). CDR3 length equals 12 residues. Together with a sample-barcoded 5' primer, a J-beta primer mix was included in a second PCR lasting about 6 to 11 cycles. Unique molecular identifiers of 12 random nucleotides labeled each cDNA. TCRdb reprocessed the 5' RACE reads via MiXCR and lists one record per CDR3 protein. This table has about 800,000 distinct CDR3 sequences, around a quarter appearing once. The same sample was also used in a study of T cells of mothers and their children.

The sample consisted of blood. This clonotype was sampled from a boy younger than 18 in good health. The J gene is TRBJ2-5, the V gene TRBV20-1, with a weak D call TRBD2 (5 bases). Near its end, the DNA agrees better with TRBJ2-1, so the J call may be wrong. CDR3 sequence: CSAGDRRDEQFF. Here the CDR3 DNA reads TGCAGTGCCGGGGATAGACGCGATGAGCAGTTCTTC.